The 21 T cell receptor beta chains below come from one sample, sequenced in a study of beta chain features in type 1 diabetes. Expressed TCRB transcripts were sequenced because the entire RNA isolate underwent reverse transcription. Assay: immunoSEQ multiplex PCR; the TCRdb copy retains only in-frame clones and omits some. The profile covers roughly 170,000 clones, with more than 10% appearing a single time and 0.6% to 0.8% taken by the ten largest. Material: central memory CD4+ T cells from blood. The receptors come from a woman aged 18-29 years in good health.

This clone was picked up a small number of times. This chain joins TRBV28 and TRBJ1-4; D unresolved. The germline gives CDR1 MDHEN, CDR2 SYDVKM. The CDR3 totals 12 residues. The V gene lost 7 bases and the J gene lost 3 bases, with 6 bases spanning the gap. CDR3 loop: CASTGANEKLFF. The CDR3 bases are TGTGCCAGCACCGGGGCTAATGAAAAACTGTTTTTT.

The chain couples TRBV4-3 to TRBJ2-3; 10 positions agree with TRBD2. This CDR3 has 17 amino acids. Losses at the gene ends were 1 base for V and 3 bases for J; bases not matched to a gene: 7. The germline gives CDR1 LGHNA, CDR2 YSLEER. Here the CDR3 DNA reads TGCGCCAGCAGCCAAGCGGCTAGCGGGAGAGGGACAGATACGCAGTATTTT. This encodes CASSQAASGRGTDTQYF.

This chain links TRBV18 with TRBJ2-1; D may be TRBD2 (6 bases). V was cut by 3 bases and J by 1 base, with 10 bases left in between. This CDR3 region has 15 residues. From germline, CDR1 is KGHSH and CDR2 LQKENI. The DNA of the CDR3 is TGTGCCAGCTCACCGAGGCGGGATTCCTACAATGAGCAGTTCTTC. Protein sequence: CASSPRRDSYNEQFF.

The V and J genes are TRBV7-2 and TRBJ2-1; 10 bases line up with TRBD1. V shed 5 bases, J shed 8 bases, and the junction held 12 bases outside the gene matches. CDR3 length: 16 amino acids. Germline lookup yields CDR1 SGHTA and CDR2 FQGNSA. This CDR3 is CASSHQGTGVIHEQFF. The CDR3 DNA reads as TGTGCCAGCAGCCATCAAGGGACAGGGGTAATTCATGAGCAGTTCTTC.

The chain has TRBV29-1 and TRBJ2-7; 8 bases are shared with TRBD2. Germline CDR1 is SQVTM and CDR2 is ANQGSEA. This CDR3 spans 17 amino acids. V lost 6 bases and J lost 2; bases outside the gene matches: 18. The DNA of the CDR3 is TGCAGCGTCGCGACGTGGCCTACTAGCGGTCGTCCCTACGAGCAGTACTTC. Its translation is CSVATWPTSGRPYEQYF.

J is TRBJ1-2 and V is TRBV5-1; 11 nucleotides agree with TRBD1. The CDR3 covers 15 residues. The J segment lost 8 bases and the V segment lost 4 bases, leaving 10 bases of the junction unmatched. The germline V gene has CDR1 SGHRS and CDR2 YFSETQ. CDR3 sequence (DNA): TGCGCCAGCAGCGGAAGGACAGGGGGCGTAGAAGGCTACACCTTC. It is translated as CASSGRTGGVEGYTF.

The V and J genes are TRBV29-1 and TRBJ1-4; D perhaps matches TRBD1 (5 bases). The CDR3 runs 13 residues. CDR1 is SQVTM and CDR2 is ANQGSEA in the germline V gene. The V and J ends lost 5 bases and 1 base respectively, with 8 bases between them. The CDR3 region is CSVRRGTNEKLFF. Here the CDR3 DNA reads TGCAGCGTTAGGAGGGGAACTAATGAAAAACTGTTTTTT. Full variable domain (missing parts from reference TRBV29-1 and TRBJ1-4): SAVISQKPSRDICQRGTSLTIQCQVDSQVTMMFWYRQQPGQSLTLIATANQGSEATYESGFVIDKFPISRPNLTFSTLTVSNMSPEDSSIYLCSVRRGTNEKLFFGSGTQLSVL.

The CDR3 region has the DNA TGTGCCACACGCGGTGGGGGCGGACCGTACCAAGAGACCCAGTACTTC. This encodes CATRGGGGPYQETQYF. The chain is built from TRBV15 and TRBJ2-5; tentatively, D is TRBD1 (6 bases). The CDR3 covers 16 residues. V was clipped by 9 bases and J by 0 bases, with 20 bases between them. The V gene's germline CDR1 is LNHNV and CDR2 YYDKDF (reference sequence).

The chain links TRBV28 to TRBJ1-1, with 12 positions matching TRBD1. Germline values: CDR1 MDHEN, CDR2 SYDVKM. The CDR3 totals 14 residues. J was trimmed by 3 bases and V by 7 bases; bases with no gene match: 3. The CDR3 region has the DNA TGTGCCAGCATTGGGACAGGGGGCTACACTGAAGCTTTCTTT. This codes for CASIGTGGYTEAFF.

This clone was counted only a few times. The V call is TRBV2, the J call TRBJ1-2, with TRBD1 identical over 10 bases. Germline V gene data show CDR1 as SNHLY and CDR2 as FYNNEI. CDR3 size: 15 residues. The V and J ends lost 5 bases and 6 bases, in that order; junction bases with no gene match: 9. The CDR3 region has the DNA TGTGCCAGCAGTTCTACCGGGACAGGGGAGGATGGCTACACCTTC. This gives the protein CASSSTGTGEDGYTF.

The table lists this clone with a few counts. In nucleotides, the CDR3 is TGTGCCACCAGCAGAGGGACTAGCGGGAGGGCGTCGACAGATACGCAGTATTTT. Its protein product is CATSRGTSGRASTDTQYF. The chain carries TRBV15 and TRBJ2-3, with 15 nucleotides matching TRBD2. J gave up 3 bases and V 1 base, and 5 bases lay outside the gene matches. The germline V gene has CDR1 LNHNV and CDR2 YYDKDF (reference sequence). CDR3 size: 18 residues. Drawing the rest from reference TRBV15 and TRBJ2-3, the complete variable domain is DAMVIQNPRYQVTQFGKPVTLSCSQTLNHNVMYWYQQKSSQAPKLLFHYYDKDFNNEADTPDNFQSRRPNTSFCFLDIRSPGLGDTAMYLCATSRGTSGRASTDTQYFGPGTRLTVL.

This clone has only a few counts. The rearrangement uses TRBV7-3 and TRBJ1-5; 8 bases fit TRBD1. Germline V gene data show CDR1 as SGHTA and CDR2 as FQGTGA. The junction had 7 bases not matched to a gene; V was cut back by 0 bases and J by 3 bases. This CDR3 contains 17 residues. This CDR3 is CASSLTTGDPPNQPQHF. CDR3 nucleotides: TGTGCCAGCAGCTTAACGACAGGGGATCCACCCAATCAGCCCCAGCATTTT.

This clone was seen a handful of times. The gene calls are TRBV4-3 and TRBJ1-2; 12 bases are a match to TRBD1. The junction had 10 bases not matched to a gene; V was cut back by 0 bases and J by 8 bases. Germline V gives CDR1 LGHNA, CDR2 YSLEER. The CDR3 is made up of 17 amino acids. The CDR3 region has the DNA TGCGCCAGCAGCCAAGAGTTCAGGGGACAGGGGGCTCGAGGCTACACCTTC. Amino acid sequence: CASSQEFRGQGARGYTF.

The table lists this clone with a few counts. The chain joins TRBV7-2 to TRBJ2-7; no clear D. This CDR3 spans 11 amino acids. Germline assignment: CDR1 SGHTA and CDR2 FQGNSA. The germline V and J ends were trimmed by 5 bases and 3 bases, with 5 bases remaining between them. The CDR3 spells CASSVYYEQYF. The CDR3 region has the DNA TGTGCCAGCAGCGTATACTACGAGCAGTACTTC.

There are a few counts of this clone. The chain joins TRBV7-9 to TRBJ2-1; 12 positions agree with TRBD1. The CDR3 sequence is 14 residues long. V shed 7 bases, J shed 5 bases, and the junction held 3 bases outside the gene matches. Germline-derived CDR1 and CDR2 are SEHNR and FQNEAQ (reference sequence). CDR3 amino acids: CASIGTGGHNEQFF. The CDR3 bases are TGTGCCAGCATCGGGACAGGGGGCCACAATGAGCAGTTCTTC.

This clone was seen a few times. The rearrangement links TRBV7-9 to TRBJ2-7; 8 nucleotides match TRBD1. Germline-derived CDR1 and CDR2 are SEHNR and FQNEAQ (reference sequence). The length of the CDR3 is 15 residues. Losses at the gene ends were 2 bases for V and 3 bases for J; bases not matched to a gene: 6. CDR3 nucleotides: TGTGCCAGCAGCTTAAGCCAGGGGGCTCTCTACGAGCAGTACTTC. Protein sequence: CASSLSQGALYEQYF.

V is TRBV6-1 and J is TRBJ1-1, with TRBD1 identical over 12 bases. Trimming took 7 bases from V and 12 from J; bases not matched to a gene: 12. Germline loops: CDR1 MNHNS, CDR2 SASEGT. The CDR3 has 14 amino acids. CDR3 sequence (DNA): TGTGCCAGCACAAGAGGGGGGACAGGGGGCATGTCTTTCTTT. It is translated as CASTRGGTGGMSFF.

The chain employs TRBV18 and TRBJ2-1; 12 bases line up with TRBD2. This CDR3 has 18 amino acids. V lost 1 base and J lost 8; bases outside the gene matches: 12. Germline V CDR1 and CDR2: KGHSH, LQKENI. The CDR3 loop reads CASSPQAKLAGGWHEQFF. Written as DNA, the CDR3 is TGTGCCAGCTCACCACAGGCCAAACTAGCGGGAGGCTGGCATGAGCAGTTCTTC.

The chain uses TRBV5-1 and TRBJ2-7; 7 nucleotides agree with TRBD2. V lost 4 bases to trimming and J lost 2 bases; unmatched junction nucleotides: 6. The CDR3 extends over 14 amino acids. Germline CDR1 and CDR2: SGHRS and YFSETQ. Here the CDR3 reads CASSRSGDPYEQYF. CDR3 bases: TGCGCCAGCAGCAGGAGCGGGGACCCCTACGAGCAGTACTTC.

The chain joins TRBV2 to TRBJ1-5; D remains unclear. Germline V gives CDR1 SNHLY, CDR2 FYNNEI. The CDR3 runs to 14 residues. Trimming took 5 bases from V and 1 from J, leaving 9 bases between them. Here the CDR3 reads CASSMSQSNQPQHF. The CDR3 coding sequence is TGTGCCAGCAGTATGTCCCAGAGCAATCAGCCCCAGCATTTT.

The rearrangement links TRBV18 to TRBJ1-4; D is uncertain. The V end was cut by 3 bases, the J end by 7 bases, with 9 bases between. Germline V gene lookup returns CDR1 KGHSH and CDR2 LQKENI. The CDR3 is made up of 13 amino acids. As DNA, the CDR3 is TGTGCCAGCTCACCCTATTCAGGTGAAAAACTGTTTTTT. Translation: CASSPYSGEKLFF.